The present T cell receptor (beta chain) was sequenced within a study of blood T cell repertoires in COVID-19. In the study overall: Material from acute and convalescent COVID-19 was sourced from the United States, Italy and Spain. PBMCs, B-cell-depleted T cells, or T cells were the source of the cDNA or gDNA that made up the material.

There are 15 residues in the CDR3. Trimming removed 3 bases from V and 6 bases from J, with 18 bases in between. Germline CDR1 DFQATT, CDR2 SNEGSKA (reference sequence). Original analysis: Nucleated cell counts were estimated from reference gene primer amplification. The method was immunoSEQ multiplex PCR; TCRdb's version includes in-frame clones alone and lacks a portion of them. V and J calls and clone size are copied from that table; D and trimming were computed from the DNA. Here the sample spans 71,000 or so clones, approximately 87% being singletons. The chain combines TRBV20-1 with TRBJ1-5; D possibly corresponds to TRBD1 (5 bases). The sequence was obtained from a man at least 80 years old in a cohort sampled during active COVID-19. Sequenced: peripheral blood. The CDR3 DNA sequence: TGCAGTGCTAGTCCTCAGACCGGGGGAGGTCAGCCCCAGCATTTT. Protein: CSASPQTGGGQPQHF.